Listed here are 17 T cell receptor beta chains from one sample, sequenced in a study of spatial heterogeneity in lung cancer. TCRdb re-analysed the 5' RACE reads in MiXCR, keeping a single row per CDR3 protein. The sample yields about 100,000 distinct CDR3 sequences, approximately 4% seen once. Notes on the study in general: Tumor mutation count correlated with how many alpha and beta TCRs expanded intratumorally.

Their specific antigens are unknown. Time point denoted: sample taken at primary tumor resection. Sequenced here: lung tumor tissue, sampled at surgery. These receptors came from a male donor with early-stage non-small cell lung cancer.

This clonotype was found many times. The CDR3 region has the DNA TGTGCCAGCAGCTTGGGGGACAGTGGCTACACCTTC. As protein: CASSLGDSGYTF. V is TRBV5-6 and J is TRBJ1-2, with 7 bases aligning to TRBD1. CDR1 is SGHDT and CDR2 is YYEEEE in the germline V gene. The CDR3 consists of 12 residues. Trimming at V came to 0 bases and at J to 7 bases, leaving 0 bases not matched to a gene.

This clonotype appeared a few times. The V call is TRBV6-5, the J call TRBJ2-7; D is unresolved. V was shortened by 2 bases and J by 2 bases, with 13 bases between the two germline ends. Germline-derived CDR1 and CDR2 are MNHEY and SVGAGI. CDR3 length: 15 amino acids. CDR3 amino acids: CASSYATDFPYEQYF. In DNA form, the CDR3 reads TGTGCCAGCAGTTACGCTACGGATTTCCCCTACGAGCAGTACTTC.

This clonotype was recorded at least ten times. The chain has TRBV20-1 and TRBJ1-4; tentative D call: TRBD1 (6 bases). V shed 4 bases and J shed 8 bases, with 14 bases lying between them. Germline CDR1 DFQATT, CDR2 SNEGSKA (reference sequence). The CDR3 length is 13 residues. The CDR3 DNA sequence: TGCAGTGCTATCACGTTGGGGGCCGAAAAACTGTTTTTT. Protein product: CSAITLGAEKLFF.

The chain uses TRBV11-2 and TRBJ2-7; possibly TRBD2 for D (5 bases). The CDR3 length is 11 residues. Germline V lookup: CDR1 SGHAT, CDR2 FQNNGV. Trimming left V 8 bases short and J 4 bases short, with 9 bases between. The CDR3: CASDEGYEQYF. DNA for the CDR3: TGTGCCAGCGACGAGGGTTACGAGCAGTACTTC.

This clonotype was picked up many times. The chain uses TRBV5-1 and TRBJ2-1; D unclear. V was clipped by 5 bases and J by 0 bases, with 15 bases between them. The CDR3 has 16 amino acids. Looked up from germline, CDR1 is SGHRS and CDR2 is YFSETQ. In DNA, the CDR3 is TGCGCCAGCAGGCCTCCGGCAGGAAGCTCCTACAATGAGCAGTTCTTC. Protein: CASRPPAGSSYNEQFF.

This chain connects TRBV5-6 to TRBJ1-1, with TRBD1 as a possible D gene (5 bases). Germline V CDR1 and CDR2: SGHDT, YYEEEE. This CDR3 comprises 14 residues. Trimming removed 2 bases at V and 5 bases at J, with 13 bases between. The DNA for the CDR3 is TGTGCCAGCAGCTTTATCACGGGGGAGACTGAAGCTTTCTTT. Protein: CASSFITGETEAFF.

This clonotype was detected ten times or more. The chain combines TRBV9 with TRBJ1-4, with D possibly matching TRBD1 (5 bases). The CDR3 has 17 residues. V was pared by 0 bases and J by 0 bases, with 12 bases between. The V gene's germline CDR1 is SGDLS and CDR2 YYNGEE. CDR3 nucleotide sequence: TGTGCCAGCAGCGTAGGGTCCATACAGGCAACTAATGAAAAACTGTTTTTT. Translation: CASSVGSIQATNEKLFF.

This clonotype was seen many times. The chain is built from TRBV7-2 and TRBJ2-1, with 10 bases that match TRBD2. Germline CDR1 is SGHTA and CDR2 is FQGNSA. This CDR3 is built from 19 residues. With 6 bases clipped from V and 4 bases from J, the junction kept 18 bases outside the gene matches. Here the CDR3 reads CASRVTSGTFSWEYNEQFF. The DNA for the CDR3 is TGTGCCAGCAGGGTTACTAGCGGGACTTTCTCCTGGGAATACAATGAGCAGTTCTTC.

J is TRBJ2-5 and V is TRBV6-1, with D tentatively TRBD2 (6 bases). Germline loops: CDR1 MNHNS, CDR2 SASEGT. The CDR3 is 16 residues long. Trimming shortened V by 7 bases and J by 4 bases, and 22 bases separated the two germline ends. CDR3 in DNA: TGTGCCAGCACCAAAGAACGGGGGTTGGGGGGAGAGACCCAGTACTTC. The encoded protein is CASTKERGLGGETQYF.

In its sample, this clonotype was seen many times. The chain's CDR3 is CASSQGSTGGYTEAFF. In nucleotides, the CDR3 is TGTGCCAGCAGCCAAGGATCCACAGGGGGCTACACTGAAGCTTTCTTT. The rearrangement joins TRBV3-1 to TRBJ1-1, with 9 bases aligning to TRBD1. There are 16 residues in the CDR3. CDR1 is LGHDT, CDR2 YNNKEL, per germline (reference sequence). Germline trimming cut 1 base from V and 3 bases from J; bases unmatched to any gene: 6. Full variable domain (missing parts from reference TRBV3-1 and TRBJ1-1): DTAVSQTPKYLVTQMGNDKSIKCEQNLGHDTMYWYKQDSKKFLKIMFSYNNKELIINETVPNRFSPKSPDKAHLNLHINSLELGDSAVYFCASSQGSTGGYTEAFFGQGTRLTVV.

At least ten counts were recorded for this clonotype. The chain joins TRBV27 to TRBJ2-7; possibly TRBD1 for D (5 bases). This CDR3 is built from 13 residues. The V gene lost 5 bases and the J gene lost 2 bases, with 10 bases spanning the gap. Germline CDR1 and CDR2: MNHEY and SMNVEV (reference sequence). The CDR3 spells CASSHRSPYEQYF. In DNA, the CDR3 is TGTGCCAGCAGTCACAGGTCCCCCTACGAGCAGTACTTC.

The rearrangement uses TRBV20-1 and TRBJ2-2; tentative D call: TRBD2 (5 bases). Trimming cost V 3 bases and J 8 bases, with 13 bases left between them. The CDR3 is 13 amino acids. CDR1 DFQATT and CDR2 SNEGSKA come from the germline V gene (reference sequence). CDR3 in DNA: TGCAGTGCTAGGGCGGGCCTCCCGGGGGAGCTGTTTTTT. This sequence encodes CSARAGLPGELFF.

This clonotype was counted at least ten times. The rearrangement uses TRBV20-1 and TRBJ1-1; D is unclear. This CDR3 is built from 15 residues. Germline assignment: CDR1 DFQATT and CDR2 SNEGSKA (reference sequence). V was shortened by 2 bases and J by 0 bases, with 13 bases between the two germline ends. This CDR3 is CSARRWLELNTEAFF. In nucleotides, the CDR3 is TGCAGTGCTAGACGGTGGCTGGAGTTGAACACTGAAGCTTTCTTT.

This clonotype was observed many times. V gene TRBV5-1 combines with J gene TRBJ2-5, with D possibly called TRBD1 or TRBD2 (5 bases each). Looked up from germline, CDR1 is SGHRS and CDR2 is YFSETQ. V was pared by 2 bases and J by 2 bases, with 13 bases between. This CDR3 region has 15 residues. The CDR3: CASSLNGARQETQYF. The CDR3 nucleotides are TGCGCCAGCAGCTTAAACGGGGCCAGACAAGAGACCCAGTACTTC. The whole variable domain, remainder taken from reference TRBV5-1 and TRBJ2-5, is KAGVTQTPRYLIKTRGQQVTLSCSPISGHRSVSWYQQTPGQGLQFLFEYFSETQRNKGNFPGRFSGRQFSNSRSEMNVSTLELGDSALYLCASSLNGARQETQYFGPGTRLLVL.

In this sample, this clonotype turned up many times. The CDR3: CASSLPPNGGWTDTQYF. DNA of the CDR3: TGTGCCAGCAGCTTACCCCCGAATGGGGGGTGGACAGATACGCAGTATTTT. The chain couples TRBV11-2 to TRBJ2-3, with D possibly TRBD2 on 6 matching bases. V gave up 2 bases and J gave up 3 bases, with 18 bases separating them. The CDR3 has 17 residues. The germline gives CDR1 SGHAT, CDR2 FQNNGV. The full variable domain, with the rest looked up from reference TRBV11-2 and TRBJ2-3, is EAGVAQSPRYKIIEKRQSVAFWCNPISGHATLYWYQQILGQGPKLLIQFQNNGVVDDSQLPKDRFSAERLKGVDSTLKIQPAKLEDSAVYLCASSLPPNGGWTDTQYFGPGTRLTVL.

Ten or more counts support this clonotype. V usage is TRBV11-2 and J usage is TRBJ2-1, with TRBD2 matching over 11 bases. V shed 0 bases and J 9 bases; nucleotides not matched to a gene: 10. Germline V gene data show CDR1 as SGHAT and CDR2 as FQNNGV. This CDR3 has 17 amino acids. The CDR3 spells CASSLDVLAGGRIEQFF. CDR3 coding DNA: TGTGCCAGCAGCTTAGATGTGCTAGCGGGAGGCCGTATTGAGCAGTTCTTC. The variable domain in full, with the rest retrieved from reference TRBV11-2 and TRBJ2-1, is EAGVAQSPRYKIIEKRQSVAFWCNPISGHATLYWYQQILGQGPKLLIQFQNNGVVDDSQLPKDRFSAERLKGVDSTLKIQPAKLEDSAVYLCASSLDVLAGGRIEQFFGPGTRLTVL.

This clonotype was seen repeatedly, ten times or more. The chain carries TRBV27 and TRBJ2-7; 10 bases map to TRBD2. The CDR3 extends over 21 amino acids. J gave up 2 bases and V 5 bases, and 24 bases lay outside the gene matches. CDR1 and CDR2 from the germline V gene are MNHEY and SMNVEV (reference sequence). CDR3 in DNA: TGTGCCAGCAGTCATCTAGCGGGAGTCGGTTTAGGATTGTATGGAGCCTACGAGCAGTACTTC. Residues: CASSHLAGVGLGLYGAYEQYF.